This TCR beta chain was obtained from a study of blood T cell repertoires in COVID-19. For the study at large: Researchers got acute and convalescent COVID-19 samples from the United States, Italy and Spain. Nucleic acid was either cDNA or gDNA, and it came from T cells, B-cell-depleted T cells, or PBMCs.

Authors' methods: Researchers report that nucleated cell counts were estimated from reference gene primer amplification. The method was immunoSEQ multiplex PCR; TCRdb's version includes in-frame clones alone and lacks a portion of them. For V, J and clone size, that table is used; D and trimming come from the DNA. The data show around 250,000 clones, about nine tenths seen once. The CDR3 covers 14 residues. Trimming stripped 5 bases from V and 5 bases from J, with 15 bases between. The germline CDR1 and CDR2 sequences are LNHDA and SQIVND (reference sequence). Sequencing was performed on peripheral blood. This TCR derives from a woman in her sixties or seventies who had recovered from COVID-19. V is TRBV19 and J is TRBJ1-2, with a weak D call TRBD1 (5 bases). The CDR3 spells CASSPDAGLYGYTF. DNA of the CDR3: TGTGCCAGTAGTCCCGACGCAGGGCTATATGGCTACACCTTC.